This TCR beta chain was sequenced for a study of shared clonotypes between healthy human individuals (dated by TCRdb to 2019 to 2021). As for the study more broadly: A few men and a couple of women, aged 18 to 49 years, made up the cohort. For each donor, CD4 naive and CD4 memory were each run on three plates, CD8 naive on two plates, and CD8 memory on one plate. Blood TCR repertoires of about 5 healthy adults were deeply sequenced to estimate repertoire size and the extent of clonotype sharing between individuals. To increase sequencing depth and limit assay-specific biases, TCR repertoire library preparation and sequencing were carried out by different laboratories using diverse techniques. Between about 0.94 and 8.9 billion PBMCs per donor were obtained by leukapheresis.

The paper as a whole reports these results and caveats: Sharing across a few donors was observed for around 4.8% of naive CD4, less than 4% of naive CD8, 2.3% of memory CD4, and about 0.4% of memory CD8 clonotypes. Because the study included only a small number of donors, the genetic and exposure-history diversity represented was limited. Pairwise subsampling indicated that sequencing depth was expected to affect the degree of clonotype sharing among donors. Naive subsets generally had larger estimated clonotype richness than memory subsets did. Rarefaction of sorted-subset datasets indicated incomplete sequencing despite the large sequencing depth. Only blood was sampled, and tissue TCR repertoires likely differ from those in blood. Compared with non-shared clonotypes, clonotypes shared by all four sorted-subset donors had higher generation probabilities.

The CDR3 numbers 14 residues from cysteine through phenylalanine. Only CDR3 DNA is held: 42 bases, read in frame from base 1. A distance of 13 bases separates the germline ends of V and J, which lose 4 bases and 4 bases respectively. Reading the germline V gene gives CDR1 MNHNS and CDR2 SASEGT. TCR CDR3 regions were amplified from genomic DNA by multiplex PCR using the deep immunoSEQ assay. Extracted genomic DNA from each cell subset was distributed evenly across all wells of several immunoSEQ 96-well plates, and each plate was treated as a replicate. For sorted subsets, 200 to 250 ng of genomic DNA, equivalent to some 33,000 T cell genomes, went into each replicate PCR. Purified libraries were measured with a Qubit 3.0 fluorometer, size-checked on a Bioanalyzer 2100, and measured again with the KAPA Library Quantification kit. Each immunoSEQ 96-well plate was sequenced on its own single-read 150-cycle Illumina NextSeq 550 flow cell. As for the original processing: Because only junctional sequences without quality scores were contained in the immunoSEQ output, filtering matching that applied to full-length reads could not be performed. To assign V/J genes and CDR3, sequences were annotated against IMGT germline references using PyIR, a Python wrapper for IgBLAST v1.9. Any read was removed if the V/J assignment was weak (E-value above 1e-6), the CDR3 was missing, or the read contained stop codons, out-of-frame junctions, or ambiguous translated residues. A V3J clonotype was defined by an identical inferred V gene, J gene, and CDR3 amino acid sequence. Percentage overlap between repertoires was calculated by dividing the number of shared unique clonotypes by the size of the smaller repertoire. Richness of each repertoire was evaluated using RTK rarefaction, the Chao1 estimator, and Recon v2.1 estimates of unobserved clonotypes. Generation probabilities were computed with OLGA for all TCRbeta clonotypes obtained by the gDNA method from several donors. TCRdb holds this immuneACCESS table with in-frame rearrangements only. Some clones are missing; in checked studies, unresolved V genes explain under half, and the rest has no known cause. V and J calls plus clone size are reproduced from that table; the DNA served to infer D and trimming. Within this sample are hundreds of thousands of clones, with approximately 97% of them counted one time only. The ten biggest clones cover about 0.06% of the sample.

Details on this clone: Its antigen has not been determined. No quality values exist for individual bases; no much larger clone is one base distant.

Donors were healthy HIV-negative adults with no recently reported acute infections or vaccinations. Every donor was a Caucasian adult living in Nashville, Tennessee, USA. CD4+ T cells were enriched by magnetic negative selection; naive cells were then positively selected on CD45RA, and the negative fraction formed the memory subset. After blood collection by leukapheresis, PBMCs were isolated using Ficoll-Histopaque density gradient centrifugation and then cryopreserved in the vapor phase of liquid nitrogen. Analytical flow cytometry was used to check the purity and quantity of each magnetically sorted T cell population. Genomic DNA was isolated from each sorted fraction and quantified by UV absorbance on a Nanodrop 2000c.

The sequence is built from TRBV6-1 and TRBJ1-1; the D region possibly corresponds to TRBD1 (6 bases align). The source of this sequence is a woman in her twenties or thirties in good health. Material for sequencing was naive CD4+ T cells sorted from blood. The label giving this sample's cell subset or site can be read as: CD45RA+ positively selected. CDR3 region: CASSAPPTGTEAFF. The sequenced DNA: TGTGCCAGCAGTGCGCCGCCGACAGGCACTGAAGCTTTCTTT.